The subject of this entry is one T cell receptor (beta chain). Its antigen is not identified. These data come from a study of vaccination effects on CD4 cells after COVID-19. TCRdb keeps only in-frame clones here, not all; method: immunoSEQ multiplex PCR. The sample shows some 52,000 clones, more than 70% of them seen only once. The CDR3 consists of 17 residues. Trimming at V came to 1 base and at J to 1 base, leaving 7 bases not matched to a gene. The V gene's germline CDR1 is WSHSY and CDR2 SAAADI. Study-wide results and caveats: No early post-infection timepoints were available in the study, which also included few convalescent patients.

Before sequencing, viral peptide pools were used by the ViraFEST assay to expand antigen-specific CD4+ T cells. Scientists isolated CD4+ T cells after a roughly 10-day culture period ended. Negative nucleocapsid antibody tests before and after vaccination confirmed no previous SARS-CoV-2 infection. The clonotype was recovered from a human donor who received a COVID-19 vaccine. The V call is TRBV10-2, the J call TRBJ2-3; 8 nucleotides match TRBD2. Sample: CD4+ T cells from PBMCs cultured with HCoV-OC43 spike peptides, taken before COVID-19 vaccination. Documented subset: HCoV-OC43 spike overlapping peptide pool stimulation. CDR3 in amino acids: CASSEFLSGDRTDTQYF. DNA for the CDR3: TGCGCCAGCAGTGAGTTCCTTAGCGGGGACCGCACAGATACGCAGTATTTT.